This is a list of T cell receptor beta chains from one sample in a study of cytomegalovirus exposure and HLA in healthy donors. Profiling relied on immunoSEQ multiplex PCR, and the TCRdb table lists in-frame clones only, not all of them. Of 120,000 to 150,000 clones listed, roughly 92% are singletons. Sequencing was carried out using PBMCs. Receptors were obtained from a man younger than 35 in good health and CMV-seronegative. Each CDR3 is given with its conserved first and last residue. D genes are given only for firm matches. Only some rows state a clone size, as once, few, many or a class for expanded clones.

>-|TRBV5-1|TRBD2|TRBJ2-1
CASSPRASGGNEQFF
TGCGCCAGCAGCCCCCGGGCTAGCGGAGGTAATGAGCAGTTCTTC
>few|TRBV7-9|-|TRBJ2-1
CASSHSGRVLGGTYNEQFF
TGTGCCAGCAGCCACTCTGGCAGGGTACTAGGAGGGACCTACAATGAGCAGTTCTTC
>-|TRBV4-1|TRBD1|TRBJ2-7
CASSQTQGVPYEQYF
TGCGCCAGCAGCCAAACACAGGGGGTTCCCTACGAGCAGTACTTC
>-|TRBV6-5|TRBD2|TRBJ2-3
CASRNRGGGTDTQYF
TGTGCCAGCAGAAATCGGGGGGGTGGCACAGATACGCAGTATTTT
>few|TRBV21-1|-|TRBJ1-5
CASSKDPEGGSNQPQHF
TGTGCCAGCAGCAAAGATCCCGAGGGTGGTAGCAATCAGCCCCAGCATTTT
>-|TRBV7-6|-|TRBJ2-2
CASSLAAGPRTGELFF
TGTGCCAGCAGCTTAGCTGCGGGTCCTCGAACCGGGGAGCTGTTTTTT
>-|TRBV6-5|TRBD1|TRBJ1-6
CASSSETGTSPLHF
TGTGCCAGCAGTTCCGAGACAGGGACTTCACCCCTCCACTTT
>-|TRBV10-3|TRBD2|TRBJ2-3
CAIRGTSGRATNTQYF
TGTGCCATCAGGGGTACTAGCGGGAGGGCCACGAATACGCAGTATTTT
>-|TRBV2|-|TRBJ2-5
CASSELGVLQETQYF
TGTGCCAGCAGTGAGTTAGGGGTCCTCCAAGAGACCCAGTACTTC
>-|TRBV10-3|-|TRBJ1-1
CAISESGSLNTEAFF
TGTGCCATCAGTGAGTCAGGGAGTTTGAACACTGAAGCTTTCTTT
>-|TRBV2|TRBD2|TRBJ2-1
CASSGEERDYKFF
TGTGCCAGCAGTGGCGAGGAGCGGGACTATAAGTTCTTC
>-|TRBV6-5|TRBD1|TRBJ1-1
CASSRDRGRSGAFF
TGTGCCAGCAGTCGTGACAGGGGTCGATCCGGAGCTTTCTTT
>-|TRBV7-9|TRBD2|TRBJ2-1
CASSPKPGLAGVGEQFF
TGTGCCAGCAGTCCTAAACCGGGACTAGCGGGAGTGGGTGAGCAGTTCTTC
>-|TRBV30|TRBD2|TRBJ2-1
CAWRGGGGPYNEQFF
TGTGCCTGGAGGGGAGGCGGGGGACCCTACAATGAGCAGTTCTTC
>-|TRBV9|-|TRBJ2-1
CASSLASGLFYNEQFF
TGTGCCAGCAGCCTTGCGAGCGGGCTGTTCTACAATGAGCAGTTCTTC
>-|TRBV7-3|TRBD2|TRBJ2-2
CASSPGGRGYTGELFF
TGTGCCAGCAGTCCCGGAGGGAGGGGTTACACCGGGGAGCTGTTTTTT
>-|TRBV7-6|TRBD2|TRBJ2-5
CASSPGWGGQETQYF
TGTGCCAGCAGCCCCGGGTGGGGGGGACAAGAGACCCAGTACTTC
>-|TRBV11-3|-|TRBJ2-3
CASSHPRTDTQYF
TGTGCCAGCAGCCACCCCAGGACAGATACGCAGTATTTT
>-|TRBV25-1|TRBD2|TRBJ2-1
CASSLLGLADYNEQFF
TGTGCCAGCTCATTATTAGGGCTAGCGGACTACAATGAGCAGTTCTTC
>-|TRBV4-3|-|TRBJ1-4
CASSQDAGAHEKLFF
TGCGCCAGCAGCCAAGATGCGGGGGCTCATGAAAAACTGTTTTTT
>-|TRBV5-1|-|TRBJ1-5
CASSPDTYSDQPQHF
TGCGCCAGCAGCCCCGACACGTATAGCGATCAGCCCCAGCATTTT
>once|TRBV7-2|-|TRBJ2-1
CASSLEQPPDEQFF
TGTGCCAGCAGCTTAGAACAGCCTCCCGATGAGCAGTTCTTC
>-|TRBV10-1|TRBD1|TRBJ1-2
CASSSGQAYGYTF
TGCGCCAGCAGTTCGGGACAGGCCTATGGCTACACCTTC
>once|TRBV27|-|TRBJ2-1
CASSFPGNEQFF
TGTGCCAGCAGTTTTCCAGGAAATGAGCAGTTCTTC
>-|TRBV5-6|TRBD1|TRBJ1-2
CASSRPDRGNYGYTF
TGTGCCAGCAGCCGCCCGGACAGGGGGAACTATGGCTACACCTTC
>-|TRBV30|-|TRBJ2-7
CAWSATGLTYEQYF
TGTGCCTGGAGTGCAACGGGTCTAACCTACGAGCAGTACTTC
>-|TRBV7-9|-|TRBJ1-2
CASSPGSSYGYTF
TGTGCCAGCAGCCCCGGGAGCTCCTATGGCTACACCTTC
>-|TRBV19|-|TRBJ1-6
CASSGQDNSPLHF
TGTGCCAGTAGTGGGCAGGATAATTCACCCCTCCACTTT
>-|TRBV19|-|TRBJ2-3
CASSTDVSSTDTQYF
TGTGCCAGTAGTACAGACGTATCTAGCACAGATACGCAGTATTTT
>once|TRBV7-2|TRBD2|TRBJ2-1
CASSFSGRANEQFF
TGTGCCAGCAGCTTTAGTGGGAGGGCCAATGAGCAGTTCTTC
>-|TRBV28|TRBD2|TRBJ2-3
CASSFREGGNTQYF
TGTGCCAGCAGTTTCCGGGAGGGAGGGAATACGCAGTATTTT
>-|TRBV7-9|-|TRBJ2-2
CASSLAGATGELFF
TGTGCCAGCAGCTTAGCGGGAGCCACCGGGGAGCTGTTTTTT
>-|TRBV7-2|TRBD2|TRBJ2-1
CASSPIGEGTYNEQFF
TGTGCCAGCAGCCCCATCGGGGAGGGGACCTACAATGAGCAGTTCTTC